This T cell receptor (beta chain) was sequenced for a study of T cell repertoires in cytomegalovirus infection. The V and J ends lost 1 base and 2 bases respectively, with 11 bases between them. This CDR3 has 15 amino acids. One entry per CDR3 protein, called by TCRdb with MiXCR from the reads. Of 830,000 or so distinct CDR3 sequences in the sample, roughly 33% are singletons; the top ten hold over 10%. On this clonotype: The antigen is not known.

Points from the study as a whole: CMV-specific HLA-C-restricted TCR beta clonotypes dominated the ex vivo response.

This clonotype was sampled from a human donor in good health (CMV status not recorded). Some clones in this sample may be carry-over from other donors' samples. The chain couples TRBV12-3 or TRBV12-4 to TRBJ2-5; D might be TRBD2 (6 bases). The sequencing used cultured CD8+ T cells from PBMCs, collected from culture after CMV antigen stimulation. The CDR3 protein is CASSLEASDQETQYF. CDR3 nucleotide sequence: TGTGCCAGCAGTTTAGAGGCTAGCGATCAAGAGACCCAGTACTTC.